What follows describes a single T cell receptor (beta chain). The target antigen is unknown. Produced via immunoSEQ multiplex PCR; TCRdb's table is partial and in-frame only. This sample yields some 150,000 clones, of which less than 90% are seen a single time; 5.5% belongs to the top ten. The source of the sample is a study of T cell responses to AZD1222 COVID-19 vaccine. Whole-study findings and limits: Researchers report vaccine-associated CD4 TCRs spanning spike, with dominance at 160-218 and 743-854. Most donors were white British, females outnumbered males, and clonal diversity was possibly underestimated.

The CDR3 runs 18 residues. The trim removed 3 bases at V and 0 bases at J, leaving 11 bases unmatched. Per the germline V gene, CDR1 is SGHDT and CDR2 is YYEEEE. The sample consisted of peripheral blood, taken on day 0 of MenACWY control vaccination. This TCR came from an adult in good health. The chain links TRBV5-6 to TRBJ2-1, with 8 bases fitting TRBD1. The CDR3 DNA follows: TGTGCCAGCAGCTCGTCCCGGGACAGGTTTGGCTCCTACAATGAGCAGTTCTTC. Amino acid sequence: CASSSSRDRFGSYNEQFF.